The source of this TCR beta chain is a study of identical twins. Study results and caveats: Conclusions leaned on cross-sectional statistical analysis and did not track the same donors over time. Those out-of-frame alpha sequences shared by twins showed an excess of low generation probability.

A universal primer site was created by template switching, with the cDNA bearing unique molecular identifiers. MiXCR was run by TCRdb on the 5' RACE reads, yielding one entry per CDR3 protein. The sample includes more than 1.5 million distinct CDR3 sequences, less than 40% of them seen just once. This clonotype was recorded a few times. Its matching antigen is unknown. Germline trimming cut 4 bases from V and 1 base from J; bases unmatched to any gene: 5. The germline CDR1 and CDR2 sequences are MNHEY and SMNVEV (reference sequence). This CDR3 contains 16 residues. Sequencing was carried out using cord blood. The V gene is TRBV27, the J gene TRBJ2-4; 9 nucleotides match TRBD1. The clonotype comes from a newborn girl in good health. The CDR3 protein is CASSSWDRVAKNIQYF. CDR3 in DNA: TGTGCCAGCAGTTCATGGGACAGGGTTGCCAAAAACATTCAGTACTTC.